The clone carrying this T cell receptor (beta chain) was detected many times. Its antigen is not identified. The read stops 3 residues short of the end of the CDR3; the missing end is completed from the germline J gene. Looked up from germline, CDR1 is SGHRS and CDR2 is YFSETQ. V shed 0 bases and J shed 1 base, with 10 bases lying between them. This CDR3 is 15 amino acids long. This specimen comes from a study of T cell clonality in common variable immunodeficiency. Sequencing input was equivalent genomic DNA from CVID and controls. Sequencing was performed with immunoSEQ multiplex PCR; in TCRdb, only in-frame clones are kept and a portion is missing. The sample was found to contain fewer than 70,000 clones, and every one recurs. Whole-study findings and limits: In common variable immunodeficiency, TCR beta chains reportedly carried fewer deletions and N-nucleotide insertions. CVID subjects had higher TCRbeta clonality than healthy controls, most marked in about a third. Fewer TCRbeta clones were shared among CVID subjects than controls.

The source material was peripheral blood mononuclear cells. The gene calls are TRBV5-1 and TRBJ1-1, with D possibly TRBD1 on 5 matching bases. This sequence was found in a person aged 18 to 70 in good health. The CDR3 sequence is CASSLGVTGNTEAFF. CDR3 DNA, as far as it was read: TGCGCCAGCAGCTTGGGCGTTACAGGGAACACTGAA.